This T cell receptor (beta chain) was captured by sequencing in a study of T-cell memory formation after mild COVID-19 listed by TCRdb under 2021. Broadly, across the study: TCR sequence clusters from the two donors were found to be largely donor specific. T-cell clones expanding and contracting after mild COVID-19 in two donors were tracked by longitudinal TCRalpha and TCRbeta repertoire sequencing. Two young, previously healthy adult volunteers made up the cohort, one male and one female. Study-wide conclusions, independent of this receptor: SARS-CoV-2 specificity of the second-wave clones peaking on day 37 was not confirmed. Only a couple of mild cases were covered in the study, and larger cohorts including severe cases with pre-infection samples were considered necessary. Contracting CD4+ clones appeared mostly in the CM and EM memory subsets, whereas CD8+ clones were enriched in EMRA. Some responding clones were detected in pre-infection memory, suggesting pre-existing cross-reactive memory T cells joined the SARS-CoV-2 response. From day 15 to 85, contracting clones showed balanced CD4/CD8 phenotypes, whereas a second wave of clones that expanded from day 15 to 37 leaned towards CD4+.

Ficoll-Paque density gradient centrifugation was used to isolate PBMCs. For sequencing, an Illumina NovaSeq 6000 was employed. TCRalpha and TCRbeta cDNA libraries were constructed by 5'RACE with constant-segment primers, with sample barcodes and unique molecular identifiers being introduced. Trizol reagent was used to extract RNA from every sample. Libraries were amplified in two PCR steps, with a second sample barcode and Illumina TruSeq adapters added in the second step. Libraries were sequenced on an Illumina NovaSeq with 2 x 150 bp paired-end reads. The paper's data handling went like this. The reads were demultiplexed and collapsed into UMI-guided consensus sequences using migec v1.2.7. Using mixcr v2.1.11, the UMI consensuses were aligned to TRA and TRB V and J templates and assembled into clonotypes. A clonotype was counted as expanded or contracted only if both edgeR and NoisET called the change significant, with noise models trained on biological replicates. edgeR calls used a false discovery rate-adjusted p below 0.01 and a log2 fold-change threshold of 1. As an exploratory analysis of dynamics, max-normalized trajectories of the 1000 most abundant clonotypes were examined with PCA combined with hierarchical clustering. The CD4 or CD8 phenotype of responding clones was assigned using the separately sequenced CD4+ and CD8+ repertoires. Using fastp at Q25 and MiXCR, TCRdb reprocessed the public reads and kept productive beta chains. Rows with a matching CDR3 protein are joined into one entry that keeps the most common DNA and genes. The V and J calls reflect TCRdb's pipeline rather than the authors' work. The sample table contains about 57,000 distinct CDR3 sequences; only one count was recorded for over 9% of them. About 22% of the sample lies in the top ten.

Sequences LNHDA (CDR1) and SQIVND (CDR2) are obtained from the germline V gene (reference sequence). From the cysteine through the phenylalanine, the CDR3 covers 15 amino acids. The CDR3 DNA has 45 bases and is translated from base 1. V is clipped by 6 bases and J by 0 bases, and the sequence between their germline boundaries is 14 bases long. This clonotype was counted only a few times. What this receptor recognizes is not known. No per-base quality is available; no much larger clone lies one base away. This clonotype originated in a man between 18 and 29 years old who had mild COVID-19 (a few samples of this study predate the infection). The sample titles of this study are shuffled in the database, so cell type and time point are left out; the donor was told from shared clones. The source material was PBMCs or a T cell subset sorted from them (not recorded which). The chain is encoded by TRBV19 joined to TRBJ2-5, with an unclear D gene assignment. The encoded CDR3 is CASRLSETHQETQYF. The DNA is as follows: TGTGCCAGTAGACTTTCCGAAACACACCAAGAGACCCAGTACTTC. Reference TRBV19 and TRBJ2-5 proteins supply the regions before and after the CDR3; the full variable domain is: DGGITQSPKYLFRKEGQNVTLSCEQNLNHDAMYWYRQDPGQGLRLIYYSQIVNDFQKGDIAEGYSVSREKKESFPLTVTSAQKNPTAFYLCASRLSETHQETQYFGPGTRLLVL.